This entry lists 20 T cell receptor beta chains sequenced from one sample in a study. A single record per CDR3 protein comes from TCRdb applying MiXCR to the 5' RACE reads. The sample has almost 9,000 distinct CDR3 sequences, roughly a quarter seen once. Sequencing was done on a sample of naive CD4+ T cells sorted from a lymph node. Subset reported: naive CD4+ T cells, CD4+CD45RA+CD25-. The receptors come from a female donor with breast cancer.

The table lists this clonotype with many counts. The chain links TRBV11-2 to TRBJ2-2; D gene uncertain. The CDR3 contains 14 residues. Trimming left V 7 bases short and J 1 base short, with 10 bases between. The germline V gene encodes CDR1 SGHAT and CDR2 FQNNGV. The CDR3 loop is CASTARLNTGELFF. The DNA of the CDR3 is TGTGCCAGCACCGCAAGACTGAACACCGGGGAGCTGTTTTTT.

This clonotype was detected ten times or more. V gene TRBV5-1 combines with J gene TRBJ1-5, with 7 bases that match TRBD1. Trimming cost V 3 bases and J 4 bases; bases outside gene matches: 4. The CDR3 is made up of 14 amino acids. Germline V gene lookup returns CDR1 SGHRS and CDR2 YFSETQ. CDR3 sequence (DNA): TGCGCCAGCAGCTCCGGGACAGAAAATCAGCCCCAGCATTTT. Translated, it gives CASSSGTENQPQHF.

The V gene is TRBV6-5, the J gene TRBJ2-7; D unresolved. The CDR3 is 14 amino acids. V was trimmed by 0 bases and J by 2 bases, leaving 8 bases between them. Per the germline V gene, CDR1 is MNHEY and CDR2 is SVGAGI. CDR3 DNA: TGTGCCAGCAGTTACTCACGGGTCGCCTACGAGCAGTACTTC. Translated, it gives CASSYSRVAYEQYF.

This clonotype occurred a few times. It may be a read error: a sequence one base away is much more abundant. The chain has TRBV9 and TRBJ2-1; D call uncertain. The CDR3 has 15 residues. Germline V gives CDR1 SGDLS, CDR2 YYNGEE. CDR3 amino acids: CACSVSGFSANEQFF. CDR3 sequence (DNA): TGTGCCTGCAGCGTTAGTGGGTTTTCCGCCAATGAGCAGTTCTTC.

This clonotype is medium-sized (0.01 to 0.1%) by share. The chain carries TRBV11-1 and TRBJ2-1; the match to TRBD2 covers 11 bases. CDR1 and CDR2 (germline): SGHAT, FQDESV (reference sequence). V gave up 4 bases and J gave up 4 bases; unmatched junction bases: 3. CDR3 length: 15 residues. In nucleotides, the CDR3 is TGTGCCAGCAGCTCCGGGACTAGCGGTTACAATGAGCAGTTCTTC. Translated, it gives CASSSGTSGYNEQFF.

The chain employs TRBV7-6 and TRBJ2-7; no clear D gene. Looked up from germline, CDR1 is SGHVS and CDR2 is FNYEAQ. Trimming removed 0 bases from V and 6 bases from J, with 9 bases in between. This CDR3 contains 13 residues. CDR3 DNA sequence: TGTGCCAGCAGCTTAGCGCATGGTATCGAGCAGTACTTC. Translated: CASSLAHGIEQYF.

This clonotype was counted many times. The J gene is TRBJ2-7, the V gene TRBV4-1; 8 nucleotides match TRBD1. The CDR3 totals 17 residues. V trimming: 2 bases; J trimming: 0 bases; junction bases outside the gene matches: 9. Germline CDR1 and CDR2: MGHRA and YSYEKL. The CDR3 bases are TGCGCCAGCAGCCAACTACATGGACAGGGAATCTCCTACGAGCAGTACTTC. As protein: CASSQLHGQGISYEQYF.

This clonotype was seen more than once but under ten times. The V and J genes are TRBV12-3 or TRBV12-4 and TRBJ2-4, with 10 bases identical to TRBD1. The V gene end was trimmed by 3 bases and the J gene end by 4 bases; junction bases not matched to a gene: 12. This CDR3 comprises 18 residues. The CDR3 loop is CASSFRDLWDRGKNIQYF. DNA of the CDR3: TGTGCCAGCAGTTTCCGTGATTTATGGGACAGGGGAAAAAACATTCAGTACTTC.

The chain recombines TRBV7-8 with TRBJ2-3; possibly TRBD2 for D (5 bases). Germline loops: CDR1 SGHVS, CDR2 FQNEAQ. The V end lost 5 bases, the J end lost 0 bases, and 15 bases lay between the germline ends. The CDR3 is made up of 16 amino acids. The CDR3 loop is CASSPTGRASTDTQYF. DNA for the CDR3: TGTGCCAGCAGCCCCACCGGGCGGGCTAGCACAGATACGCAGTATTTT.

This clonotype is medium-sized. J is TRBJ1-1 and V is TRBV5-1; TRBD1 agrees at 9 bases. Germline V CDR1 and CDR2: SGHRS, YFSETQ. After removal of 4 bases from V and 1 base from J, the junction contained 5 bases not matched to a gene. The CDR3 extends over 15 amino acids. The CDR3 protein is CASSAPGQGNTEAFF. The CDR3 DNA reads as TGCGCCAGCAGCGCCCCGGGACAGGGGAACACTGAAGCTTTCTTT.

This rearrangement joins TRBV6-6 to TRBJ1-1; tentatively, D is TRBD1 (6 bases). Deletions cut 6 bases from V and 0 bases from J, with 20 bases between. CDR1 is MNHNY and CDR2 is SVGAGI in the germline V gene (reference sequence). The CDR3 is 17 amino acids. CDR3 amino acids: CASRYHRAEFMNTEAFF. In nucleotides, the CDR3 is TGTGCCAGCAGATATCACAGGGCAGAATTCATGAACACTGAAGCTTTCTTT.

This clonotype was seen a few times. The chain links TRBV20-1 to TRBJ1-5, with D tentatively TRBD1 (5 bases). V lost 2 bases and J lost 6, with 17 bases in between. This CDR3 is built from 15 residues. Germline CDR1 and CDR2: DFQATT and SNEGSKA (reference sequence). The CDR3 region is CSARMPQGSFQPQHF. The DNA of the CDR3 is TGCAGTGCTAGAATGCCCCAGGGAAGTTTTCAGCCCCAGCATTTT.

By frequency in the sample, this clonotype is medium-sized. A junction boundary mismatches the germline segment, possibly from a read error. The chain carries TRBV4-2 and TRBJ2-1; tentatively, D is TRBD1 (5 bases). The CDR3 has 15 residues. Germline CDR1 and CDR2: LGHNA and YNFKEQ. The CDR3 protein is CASSQHQDSVNVQFF. CDR3 bases: TGTGCCAGCAGCCAGCATCAAGACAGTGTAAATGTGCAGTTCTTC.

By proportion, this clonotype is medium-sized. The chain links TRBV15 to TRBJ2-2, with D maybe TRBD2 (5 bases). The V gene's germline CDR1 is LNHNV and CDR2 YYDKDF (reference sequence). CDR3 length: 12 amino acids. Between the trimmed V and J ends, which lost 5 bases and 6 bases, there was a span of 7 bases. The CDR3 coding sequence is TGTGCCACCAGCTACGGGGCCGGGGAGCTGTTTTTT. It is translated as CATSYGAGELFF. The full variable domain, with the rest looked up from reference TRBV15 and TRBJ2-2, is DAMVIQNPRYQVTQFGKPVTLSCSQTLNHNVMYWYQQKSSQAPKLLFHYYDKDFNNEADTPDNFQSRRPNTSFCFLDIRSPGLGDTAMYLCATSYGAGELFFGEGSRLTVL.

This clonotype was counted at least ten times. The chain has TRBV12-3 or TRBV12-4 and TRBJ2-7; TRBD1 or TRBD2 may be the D gene (5 bases each). Trimming removed 3 bases from V and 4 bases from J, with 10 bases in between. The CDR3 has 13 amino acids. The CDR3, as DNA: TGTGCCAGCAGTTTGAGGGGTAGTTACGAGCAGTACTTC. Its translation: CASSLRGSYEQYF.

A word on this clonotype: At one end the junction does not follow the germline gene, possibly because of a read error. The rearrangement uses TRBV20-1 and TRBJ1-1, with unresolved D. Germline V gives CDR1 DFQATT, CDR2 SNEGSKA (reference sequence). The CDR3 has 14 residues. The CDR3 nucleotides read TGCAGTGCCACCCCCAGCAGGAAGAGCACTGGAGCTTTCTTT. Translated: CSATPSRKSTGAFF.

This chain connects TRBV7-3 to TRBJ2-1, with 12 nucleotides matching TRBD2. V lost 6 bases, J lost 2 bases, and 2 bases stayed unmatched. Germline CDR1 reads SGHTA; CDR2 reads FQGTGA. This CDR3 has 15 amino acids. CDR3 sequence reads: CASSSSGRAYNEQFF. The CDR3 DNA reads TGTGCCAGCAGTTCTAGCGGGAGGGCCTACAATGAGCAGTTCTTC.

In its sample, this clonotype ranks as medium-sized. This sequence joins TRBV20-1 and TRBJ2-5; D tentatively reads TRBD1 or TRBD2 (5 bases each). V gave up 0 bases and J gave up 4 bases, with 15 bases separating them. CDR3 length: 15 amino acids. Germline lookup yields CDR1 DFQATT and CDR2 SNEGSKA (reference sequence). The CDR3 reads CSARDKGSLRETQYF. The DNA of the CDR3 is TGCAGTGCTAGAGATAAGGGGAGCCTCCGAGAGACCCAGTACTTC.

Points on this clonotype: This may be a read error, as it is one base from a much larger clone. This sequence joins TRBV5-1 and TRBJ2-1; 7 bases agree with TRBD2. The CDR3 is made up of 15 amino acids. The germline gives CDR1 SGHRS, CDR2 YFSETQ. The V segment lost 0 bases and the J segment 6 bases; nucleotides outside the gene matches: 6. CDR3 nucleotides: TGCGCCAGCAGCTTGGCTGCGGGAGCTGGCAATGAGCAGTTCTTC. It codes for CASSLAAGAGNEQFF.

This clonotype qualifies as medium-sized (0.01 to 0.1%). The chain is built from TRBV20-1 and TRBJ1-3; tentatively, D is TRBD1 (5 bases). Germline loops: CDR1 DFQATT, CDR2 SNEGSKA (reference sequence). The length of the CDR3 is 15 residues. CDR3 bases: TGCAGCCCGATCCTGGACACGAGCTCTGGAAACACCATATATTTT. Translation: CSPILDTSSGNTIYF.